These 25 T cell receptor beta chains came from one sample sequenced in a study of blood T cell repertoires in COVID-19 (dated by TCRdb to the early 2020s). The library was made by the immunoSEQ multiplex PCR assay. TCRdb carries this immuneACCESS record with in-frame sequences only. Its versions omit some clonotypes, under half of them owing to an unresolved V gene in the studies checked, with the rest unexplained. The sample includes 410,000 or so clones, with around 91% observed a single time. The top ten clones comprise around 1.5% of the sample. The sample was peripheral blood. These receptors came from a woman aged 40 to 50 with COVID-19, enrolled during active disease.

This clone has a handful of counts. The gene calls are TRBV3-1 (or the pseudogene TRBV3-2) and TRBJ2-7, with TRBD1 as a possible D gene (6 bases). This CDR3 has 16 amino acids. Germline CDR1 reads LGHDT; CDR2 reads YNNKEL (reference sequence). Trimming took 4 bases from V and 4 from J, leaving 20 bases between them. The CDR3 DNA sequence: TGTGCCAGCAGCCTTACCACTGGCAGGGGCTCGTACGAGCAGTACTTC. This encodes CASSLTTGRGSYEQYF.

V is TRBV6-2 or TRBV6-3 and J is TRBJ1-1; perhaps TRBD1 as D (6 bases). V was pared by 0 bases and J by 5 bases, with 16 bases between. Germline-derived CDR1 and CDR2 are MNHEY and SVGEGT. CDR3 length: 16 residues. For the CDR3, the DNA is TGTGCCAGCAGTTACTCCCTAACCGGGGGGCAGACTGAAGCTTTCTTT. Translation gives CASSYSLTGGQTEAFF.

This clone came up once. The chain carries TRBV5-1 and TRBJ2-5; 9 bases agree with TRBD2. CDR1 is SGHRS, CDR2 YFSETQ, per germline. J was trimmed by 5 bases and V by 0 bases; bases with no gene match: 2. The CDR3 is 14 residues long. The CDR3 here is CASSLGGTSETQYF. DNA for the CDR3: TGCGCCAGCAGCTTGGGGGGGACTAGCGAGACCCAGTACTTC. The entire variable domain, with the rest obtained from reference TRBV5-1 and TRBJ2-5, is as follows: KAGVTQTPRYLIKTRGQQVTLSCSPISGHRSVSWYQQTPGQGLQFLFEYFSETQRNKGNFPGRFSGRQFSNSRSEMNVSTLELGDSALYLCASSLGGTSETQYFGPGTRLLVL.

V usage is TRBV27 and J usage is TRBJ2-1, with TRBD2 identical over 11 bases. CDR1 and CDR2 from the germline V gene are MNHEY and SMNVEV (reference sequence). Losses at the gene ends were 3 bases for V and 8 bases for J; bases not matched to a gene: 9. The CDR3 has 16 amino acids. The CDR3 coding sequence is TGTGCCAGCAGTTTGGTTTGGGGGACTAGCGGATATGAGCAGTTCTTC. Amino acids: CASSLVWGTSGYEQFF.

The chain employs TRBV30 and TRBJ1-3, with D unclear. The V gene's germline CDR1 is GTSNPN and CDR2 SVGIG (reference sequence). With 0 bases removed from V and 4 bases from J, the gap between germline ends came to 19 bases. This CDR3 spans 17 amino acids. The CDR3 loop is CAWSVSSTWADGNTIYF. In DNA form, the CDR3 reads TGTGCCTGGAGTGTAAGTTCTACCTGGGCTGACGGAAACACCATATATTTT.

This clone was seen only a few times. The rearrangement joins TRBV13 to TRBJ1-2, with 7 bases lining up with TRBD1. The CDR3 sequence is 15 residues long. V was clipped by 5 bases and J by 2 bases; unmatched bases: 8. Germline CDR1 PRHDT, CDR2 FYEKMQ (reference sequence). In DNA form, the CDR3 reads TGTGCCAGCAGCATACGTCAGGGGGTAAACTATGGCTACACCTTC. Translating it yields CASSIRQGVNYGYTF.

The chain links TRBV10-3 to TRBJ2-1; D is perhaps TRBD2 (7 bases). Germline lookup yields CDR1 ENHRY and CDR2 SYGVKD. Trimming shortened V by 11 bases and J by 6 bases, and 17 bases separated the two germline ends. CDR3 length: 13 residues. Here the CDR3 DNA reads TGTGCCTCGGCGGGGGCTAGCGGCAATGAGCAGTTCTTC. Protein sequence: CASAGASGNEQFF.

This clone was counted a single time. V and J are TRBV11-3 and TRBJ2-7, with D maybe TRBD2 (7 bases). This CDR3 region has 15 residues. V shed 2 bases and J shed 4 bases, with 15 bases lying between them. Germline V gives CDR1 SGHNT, CDR2 YENEEA. CDR3 sequence: CASSLRRGPEYEQYF. The DNA for the CDR3 is TGTGCCAGCAGCTTACGGCGGGGGCCCGAATACGAGCAGTACTTC.

This rearrangement joins TRBV28 to TRBJ1-1; unclear D gene. Trimming removed 3 bases at V and 3 bases at J, with 11 bases between. CDR3 size: 14 residues. Germline V gene sequence: CDR1 MDHEN, CDR2 SYDVKM. The CDR3 loop is CASSLPTYYTEAFF. The CDR3 DNA reads TGTGCCAGCAGTTTGCCGACATATTACACTGAAGCTTTCTTT.

The chain combines TRBV6-2 or TRBV6-3 with TRBJ2-1; D call uncertain. This CDR3 has 12 amino acids. Trimming left V 5 bases short and J 9 bases short, with 11 bases between. Germline CDR1 reads MNHEY; CDR2 reads SVGEGT. The DNA of the CDR3 is TGTGCCAGCAGTCGTTTAATAGTTGAGCAGTTCTTC. Its protein product is CASSRLIVEQFF.

The V call is TRBV30, the J call TRBJ1-6; 10 bases match TRBD1. The length of the CDR3 is 14 residues. The junction had 3 bases not matched to a gene; V was cut back by 3 bases and J by 7 bases. CDR1 GTSNPN and CDR2 SVGIG come from the germline V gene (reference sequence). CDR3 DNA sequence: TGTGCCTGGAGGCGGGACAGGGGAAATTCACCCCTCCACTTT. Protein product: CAWRRDRGNSPLHF.

The rearrangement joins TRBV7-2 to TRBJ1-4; possibly TRBD1 for D (5 bases). Trimming took 5 bases from V and 8 from J, leaving 18 bases between them. This CDR3 is 15 amino acids long. Germline CDR1 SGHTA, CDR2 FQGNSA. The CDR3 loop reads CASSPGTWRLEKLFF. The CDR3 nucleotides read TGTGCCAGCAGCCCCGGGACTTGGAGATTGGAAAAACTGTTTTTT.

The chain couples TRBV6-4 to TRBJ1-3; 8 nucleotides agree with TRBD1. Trimming removed 6 bases from V and 0 bases from J; junction bases left unmatched: 4. In germline, CDR1 is MRHNA, CDR2 SNTAGT. This CDR3 is built from 15 residues. In DNA form, the CDR3 reads TGTGCCAGCAGACACAGGGGGAGCTCTGGAAACACCATATATTTT. Residues: CASRHRGSSGNTIYF.

The chain couples TRBV5-1 to TRBJ2-1; tentatively, D is TRBD2 (5 bases). The CDR3 runs 14 residues. Trimming pared 10 bases from V and 6 bases from J, leaving 20 bases between. Germline lookup yields CDR1 SGHRS and CDR2 YFSETQ. The CDR3 sequence is CAGQPSPGSNEQFF. The CDR3 nucleotides read TGCGCCGGTCAACCGTCTCCGGGGTCCAATGAGCAGTTCTTC.

The chain combines TRBV7-2 with TRBJ2-7; 10 nucleotides agree with TRBD2. Germline V gene data show CDR1 as SGHTA and CDR2 as FQGNSA. V shed 5 bases and J 4 bases; nucleotides not matched to a gene: 14. The CDR3 runs to 17 residues. CDR3 residues: CASSPRGAGGVSYEQYF. CDR3 coding DNA: TGTGCCAGCAGCCCCCGTGGAGCGGGAGGGGTGTCATACGAGCAGTACTTC.

This chain joins TRBV6-5 and TRBJ1-5; 8 bases agree with TRBD1. Germline V lookup: CDR1 MNHEY, CDR2 SVGAGI. This CDR3 is 15 amino acids long. Trimming at V came to 9 bases and at J to 1 base, leaving 8 bases not matched to a gene. CDR3 protein: CASWPGQGSNQPQHF. As DNA, the CDR3 is TGTGCCAGTTGGCCAGGACAGGGAAGCAATCAGCCCCAGCATTTT.

This clone was recorded once. The chain has TRBV7-2 and TRBJ2-4; 7 bases line up with TRBD1. Germline CDR1 is SGHTA and CDR2 is FQGNSA. With 5 bases clipped from V and 6 bases from J, the junction kept 7 bases outside the gene matches. The length of the CDR3 is 14 residues. CDR3 nucleotides: TGTGCCAGCAGCCCCCCACAGGGGAGAAACATTCAGTACTTC. Encoded protein: CASSPPQGRNIQYF.

This sequence joins TRBV5-1 and TRBJ1-1; 8 nucleotides match TRBD1. Trimming at V came to 0 bases and at J to 11 bases, leaving 3 bases not matched to a gene. The CDR3 has 12 amino acids. Germline V CDR1 and CDR2: SGHRS, YFSETQ. The CDR3 spells CASSLAGGAAFF. The CDR3 DNA reads TGCGCCAGCAGCTTGGCAGGGGGCGCGGCTTTCTTT.

The V gene is TRBV7-8, the J gene TRBJ1-1; the D is unclear. CDR3 size: 13 residues. V was pared by 2 bases and J by 4 bases, with 8 bases between. The germline gives CDR1 SGHVS, CDR2 FQNEAQ. The CDR3 DNA is TGTGCCAGCAGCTTACAAGAGGGCACTGAAGCTTTCTTT. Translated: CASSLQEGTEAFF.

The chain recombines TRBV5-6 with TRBJ1-3, with D possibly TRBD1 on 5 matching bases. This CDR3 contains 14 residues. CDR1 is SGHDT and CDR2 is YYEEEE in the germline V gene. Trimming stripped 5 bases from V and 2 bases from J, with 11 bases between. The CDR3 here is CASSLQGAGNTIYF. CDR3 coding DNA: TGTGCCAGCAGTTTGCAGGGTGCTGGAAACACCATATATTTT.

V usage is TRBV11-3 and J usage is TRBJ1-3; D not certain. The CDR3 consists of 13 residues. V lost 4 bases and J lost 3, with 7 bases in between. Germline V CDR1 and CDR2: SGHNT, YENEEA. CDR3 sequence (DNA): TGTGCCAGCAGCTCCTCCTTTGGAAACACCATATATTTT. It is translated as CASSSSFGNTIYF.

This rearrangement joins TRBV19 to TRBJ1-5; D gene uncertain. The CDR3 has 15 residues. V was clipped by 5 bases and J by 0 bases, with 11 bases between them. Germline V lookup: CDR1 LNHDA, CDR2 SQIVND (reference sequence). The CDR3 nucleotides read TGTGCCAGTAGTGGCCGACTTTATAGCAATCAGCCCCAGCATTTT. Translating it yields CASSGRLYSNQPQHF.

This rearrangement joins TRBV12-3 or TRBV12-4 to TRBJ1-1; TRBD1 matches at 8 bases. CDR3 length: 13 amino acids. V lost 8 bases, J lost 3 bases, and 5 bases stayed unmatched. This CDR3 reads CASALTGDTEAFF. For the CDR3, the DNA is TGTGCCAGCGCCCTGACAGGGGACACTGAAGCTTTCTTT.

This clone showed up just once. The chain has TRBV18 and TRBJ1-5; D is unresolved. The CDR3 spans 14 residues. From germline, CDR1 is KGHSH and CDR2 LQKENI. The V and J ends lost 4 bases and 3 bases respectively, with 10 bases between them. The CDR3 bases are TGTGCCAGCTCACAGTTCCAGGACAATCAGCCCCAGCATTTT. It specifies CASSQFQDNQPQHF.

Notes on this clone: Within the sample, other DNA sequences also encode this same CDR3. The rearrangement uses TRBV18 and TRBJ2-1, with 11 bases matching TRBD2. The CDR3 consists of 15 residues. Germline CDR1 is KGHSH and CDR2 is LQKENI. With 2 bases clipped from V and 3 bases from J, the junction kept 0 bases outside the gene matches. The CDR3 spells CASSPGTSGYNEQFF. CDR3 DNA: TGTGCCAGCTCACCAGGGACTAGCGGCTACAATGAGCAGTTCTTC.